The present T cell receptor beta chain was sequenced within a study of CD8 T cells in Susac syndrome. Staining of CD27 and CD45RA delineated the memory subsets employed in TEMRA sorting. Sequenced material comprised both total CD8+ cells and sorted CD8+ TEMRA cells. Looked up from germline, CDR1 is DFQATT and CDR2 is SNEGSKA (reference sequence). V lost 4 bases, J lost 5 bases, and 11 bases stayed unmatched. The CDR3 consists of 14 residues. RNA in amounts of about 0.5 to 1 ug was reverse transcribed with random hexamers. One entry per CDR3 protein, called by TCRdb with MiXCR from the immunoSEQ multiplex PCR reads. This sample has under 2,500 distinct CDR3 sequences, with 55% to 75% found just once.

The TCR sequence derives from a human donor with Susac syndrome. What was sequenced was CD8+ TEMRA cells from PBMCs. As for subset: FACS-sorted terminally differentiated effector memory CD8+ T cells re-expressing CD45RA (CD8+ TEMRA). V usage is TRBV20-1 and J usage is TRBJ2-7; 7 bases are a match to TRBD1. This CDR3 is CSAITGTAGDEQYF. The CDR3 DNA sequence: TGCAGTGCTATTACGGGGACAGCCGGCGACGAGCAGTACTTC.